These 14 T cell receptor beta chains were sequenced from one sample in a study of post-analysis software for immune sequencing data. Regarding the study as a whole: Four to six TRBV segments were significantly more frequent in patients than in controls. TRBV5-6, TRBV5-1 and TRBV20-1 were among these segments.

Antigens for these TCRs are unknown. TCR beta cDNA libraries included unique molecular identifiers. TCRdb processed the PCR reads anew with MiXCR; each CDR3 protein has one entry. Here the sample spans 450,000 or so distinct CDR3 sequences, approximately 46% being singletons. Sequencing input: blood. The source of these receptors is a girl between 10 and 17 years old with multiple sclerosis.

This sequence joins TRBV5-1 and TRBJ2-1; the match to TRBD1 covers 9 bases. The length of the CDR3 is 15 residues. V dropped 2 bases and J dropped 6; count of bases not matched to a gene: 6. Germline CDR1 is SGHRS and CDR2 is YFSETQ. This CDR3 reads CASSFQQGASNEQFF. For the CDR3, the DNA is TGCGCCAGCAGCTTCCAACAGGGGGCAAGCAATGAGCAGTTCTTC.

This clonotype is a singleton in its sample. The germline gene is not matched at one end of the junction; a read error may be the cause. The chain uses TRBV29-1 and TRBJ2-6; 7 bases agree with TRBD2. CDR1 and CDR2 (germline): SQVTM, ANQGSEA. The CDR3 extends over 13 amino acids. The CDR3 DNA reads as TGCAGCGTTCTAGCGGCTGGGGCCAACGTCCGGACTTTC. Translation: CSVLAAGANVRTF.

Note on this clonotype: A read error may be the cause here, since a much bigger clone is one base away. The chain uses TRBV11-2 and TRBJ2-7; 8 bases fit TRBD1. The trim removed 5 bases at V and 7 bases at J, leaving 16 bases unmatched. Germline V gives CDR1 SGHAT, CDR2 FQNNGV. This CDR3 region has 16 residues. The CDR3, as DNA: TGTGCCAGCAGCCCAACCCCGGGACAGGTCTACAATGAGCAGTACTTC. The encoded protein is CASSPTPGQVYNEQYF.

This rearrangement joins TRBV20-1 to TRBJ2-7; TRBD2 might be the D (5 bases). Between the trimmed V and J ends, which lost 0 bases and 2 bases, there was a span of 14 bases. The CDR3 spans 15 residues. Germline V CDR1 and CDR2: DFQATT, SNEGSKA (reference sequence). The CDR3 region is CSARDSERNPYEQYF. As DNA, the CDR3 is TGCAGTGCTAGAGATTCAGAGCGGAATCCCTACGAGCAGTACTTC.

The rearrangement joins TRBV20-1 to TRBJ2-1; D gene ambiguous. V was trimmed by 0 bases and J by 9 bases, leaving 12 bases between them. This CDR3 region has 13 residues. Germline V lookup: CDR1 DFQATT, CDR2 SNEGSKA (reference sequence). CDR3 residues: CSARDPLLFEQFF. The CDR3 coding sequence is TGCAGTGCTAGAGATCCGCTATTATTTGAGCAGTTCTTC.

The chain uses TRBV10-2 and TRBJ2-7; D might be TRBD1 (5 bases). Germline CDR1 reads WSHSY; CDR2 reads SAAADI. The V and J ends lost 8 bases and 7 bases respectively, with 12 bases between them. This CDR3 is 11 amino acids long. The CDR3 region has the DNA TGCGCCAGCGGCCAGGGTGGGGAGCAGTACTTC. Protein: CASGQGGEQYF.

V usage is TRBV20-1 and J usage is TRBJ2-7; 10 nucleotides align to TRBD2. J was trimmed by 6 bases and V by 5 bases; bases with no gene match: 10. Germline V gene sequence: CDR1 DFQATT, CDR2 SNEGSKA (reference sequence). The CDR3 sequence is 14 residues long. CDR3 coding DNA: TGCAGTGCTCTTATAGCGGGAGGAAAGGGCGAGCAGTACTTC. It specifies CSALIAGGKGEQYF.

The sample holds a few counts of this clonotype. The chain couples TRBV3-1 to TRBJ2-3; D is unresolved. Germline V CDR1 and CDR2: LGHDT, YNNKEL (reference sequence). Trimming left V 0 bases short and J 0 bases short, with 7 bases between. The length of the CDR3 is 15 residues. In DNA, the CDR3 is TGTGCCAGCAGCCAAGATCGGGTTAGCACAGATACGCAGTATTTT. It yields the protein CASSQDRVSTDTQYF.

The chain is built from TRBV3-1 and TRBJ2-1, with TRBD2 as a possible D gene (5 bases). This CDR3 comprises 17 residues. CDR1 and CDR2 (germline): LGHDT, YNNKEL (reference sequence). Trimming removed 4 bases from V and 2 bases from J, with 18 bases in between. This CDR3 is CASSRNRGRATYNEQFF. In nucleotides, the CDR3 is TGTGCCAGCAGCCGGAACAGAGGGAGAGCCACCTACAATGAGCAGTTCTTC.

This clonotype has just a few counts. The chain has TRBV6-6 and TRBJ1-2; D may be TRBD1 (5 bases). CDR1 is MNHNY and CDR2 is SVGAGI in the germline V gene (reference sequence). The V and J ends lost 5 bases and 8 bases respectively, with 18 bases between them. CDR3 size: 14 residues. The CDR3 here is CASSLSSREGGYTF. The CDR3 DNA follows: TGTGCCAGCAGTCTAAGCTCCAGGGAAGGAGGCTACACCTTC.

This clonotype was seen a single time. V is TRBV11-3 and J is TRBJ2-1; 11 nucleotides agree with TRBD1. The CDR3 has 15 amino acids. With V trimmed by 0 bases and J by 8 bases, 3 bases remained unmatched. Germline lookup yields CDR1 SGHNT and CDR2 YENEEA. The CDR3 coding sequence is TGTGCCAGCAGCTTAGACGGACAGGGGGCCGATGAGCAGTTCTTC. It encodes CASSLDGQGADEQFF.

The chain carries TRBV15 and TRBJ2-4; D is ambiguous. Germline lookup yields CDR1 LNHNV and CDR2 YYDKDF (reference sequence). The CDR3 totals 17 residues. Deletions cut 2 bases from V and 2 bases from J, with 16 bases between. CDR3 amino acids: CATSRPTLGFPKNIQYF. CDR3 coding DNA: TGTGCCACCAGCAGACCCACGTTAGGGTTTCCCAAAAACATTCAGTACTTC.

The chain uses TRBV7-9 and TRBJ2-2, with 8 bases that match TRBD2. V shed 7 bases and J 3 bases; nucleotides not matched to a gene: 19. The CDR3 sequence is 19 residues long. CDR1 is SEHNR, CDR2 FQNEAQ, per germline (reference sequence). CDR3 nucleotides: TGTGCCAGCACCCTTAGAACGGCCTCCGGACTAGCCGACACCGGGGAGCTGTTTTTT. Protein product: CASTLRTASGLADTGELFF.

This sequence joins TRBV29-1 and TRBJ2-1; TRBD1 or TRBD2 may be the D gene (5 bases each). The ends were cut back, 4 bases at V and 8 bases at J, with 9 bases in the middle. CDR3 length: 11 amino acids. The V gene's germline CDR1 is SQVTM and CDR2 ANQGSEA. The CDR3 loop reads CSVAGRDEQFF. DNA for the CDR3: TGCAGCGTTGCAGGGCGGGATGAGCAGTTCTTC.